This TCR beta chain was found in a study of blood T cell repertoires in COVID-19. Study-level information: The United States, Italy and Spain provided the acute and convalescent COVID-19 samples.

The method was immunoSEQ multiplex PCR; TCRdb's version includes in-frame clones alone and lacks a portion of them. The top ten clones hold around 2% of a sample with about 97,000 clones, 80% to 95% of them seen once. This CDR3 contains 15 residues. The V end was cut by 5 bases, the J end by 1 base, with 14 bases between. Germline V lookup: CDR1 SGHNT, CDR2 YENEEA. This receptor was taken from a woman in her 50s with COVID-19, enrolled during active disease. Source material: peripheral blood. V usage is TRBV11-3 and J usage is TRBJ1-1; weak D call: TRBD1 (5 bases). The CDR3 coding sequence is TGTGCCAGCAGCCTCAGGGTATCGGGGAACACTGAAGCTTTCTTT. Amino acids: CASSLRVSGNTEAFF.